This T cell receptor beta chain was profiled in a study of cytomegalovirus exposure and HLA in healthy donors. Study-wide context: Within the Caucasian-associated ancestry cluster were approximately 77% of the roughly 400 genotyped donors. Points from the study as a whole: Analyzed later, association rates of TCRs varied across HLA loci, with DRB1 most and HLA-C fewest. According to an earlier analysis, most TCR beta V segments yielded productive rearrangements about 90% or about 30% of the time. Most sequenced TCRs were rare (though some public TCRs occurred in many donors).

V was clipped by 4 bases and J by 4 bases; unmatched bases: 15. Germline V gene sequence: CDR1 SGDLS, CDR2 YYNGEE. CDR3 length: 18 residues. The PCR employed 60 Vbeta primers together with 13 Jbeta primers. Assay used: immunoSEQ multiplex PCR; TCRdb lists only in-frame clones, some missing. The sample includes 50,000 to 60,000 clones, roughly 74% seen only once; the top ten take roughly 1.5%. This clone was observed once. What it recognizes is unknown. Different DNA sequences within this sample yield the same CDR3. V is TRBV9 and J is TRBJ2-5, with 11 bases that match TRBD1. The TCR comes from a female donor in good health and CMV-seronegative. The sample taken for sequencing was PBMCs. Written as DNA, the CDR3 is TGTGCCAGCAGCACACCTGGACAGGGGGCGCGAGATAGAGAGACCCAGTACTTC. Amino acid sequence: CASSTPGQGARDRETQYF.